The TCR beta chain described here comes from a study of T cells after yellow fever vaccination. A single record per CDR3 protein comes from TCRdb applying MiXCR to the 5' RACE reads. Of roughly 500,000 distinct CDR3 sequences listed, about 19% were seen once; the top ten hold 13% to 15%. The CDR3 spans 13 residues. Per the germline V gene, CDR1 is ENHRY and CDR2 is SYGVKD. The germline V and J ends were trimmed by 7 bases and 2 bases, with 10 bases remaining between them. The chain combines TRBV10-3 with TRBJ2-3; perhaps TRBD2 as D (6 bases). The input for sequencing was PBMCs, taken 15 days after the yellow fever booster vaccination. This clonotype was sampled from a man in his thirties or forties who received the YFV17D yellow fever vaccine. The DNA of the CDR3 is TGTGCCATCACTGGGGAGGTCACAGATACGCAGTATTTT. Its translation is CAITGEVTDTQYF.